This record looks at one TCR beta chain sequence and its context. The data were obtained in a study of blood T cell repertoires in COVID-19. In the study overall: Material from acute and convalescent COVID-19 was sourced from the United States, Italy and Spain. Sample material is recorded as cDNA or gDNA derived from T cells, B-cell-depleted T cells, or PBMCs.

The J segment lost 7 bases and the V segment lost 0 bases, leaving 9 bases of the junction unmatched. CDR1 is SEHNR and CDR2 is FQNEAQ in the germline V gene (reference sequence). CDR3 length: 17 residues. Under the authors' procedure: For nucleated cells, counts were estimated from reference gene primer amplification. Assay used: immunoSEQ multiplex PCR; TCRdb lists only in-frame clones, some missing. Clonal size and the V and J genes are those of that table, whereas D and trimming came from the DNA. The sample has 300,000 to 450,000 clones, roughly 90% seen once. Resolution of symptoms, clearance, or two negative PCRs was present in recovered Cohort 3 donors.

The sequence derives from a woman in her 30s who had recovered from COVID-19. The V call is TRBV7-9, the J call TRBJ1-6; 7 nucleotides match TRBD1. The specimen sequenced was PBMCs or T cells enriched from blood (not recorded which). The CDR3 DNA reads TGTGCCAGCAGCTTAGCGATGGGTGACAGGGTGAATTCACCCCTCCACTTT. Translation: CASSLAMGDRVNSPLHF.